The rows below give T cell receptor beta chains drawn from one sample of a study of shared clonotypes between healthy human individuals. Measured with immunoSEQ multiplex PCR; TCRdb has only the in-frame clones, and not every one. The data show approximately 2,000,000 clones, 93% seen once. The sequenced sample was naive CD8+ T cells from PBMCs. All receptors derive from a man aged 18 to 30 in good health. Some clones in this sample may be carry-over from other donors' samples. CDR3s include the opening cysteine and the closing phenylalanine or tryptophan. The order of the fields is D gene, clone size, V gene, J gene, CDR3 protein, CDR3 DNA. A D gene is named only where the DNA matches it firmly. Size values are once, few and many counts, or a class for expanded clones, and some rows have none.

TRBD1	-	TRBV4-3	TRBJ2-5	CASSQGRFDRGQETQYF	TGCGCCAGCAGCCAGGGTCGATTCGACAGGGGCCAAGAGACCCAGTACTTC
TRBD1	-	TRBV9	TRBJ1-4	CASSGRQGDEKLFF	TGTGCCAGCAGCGGGAGACAGGGCGATGAAAAACTGTTTTTT
-	-	TRBV6-5	TRBJ2-1	CASSPPSYNEQFF	TGTGCCAGCAGCCCCCCAAGTTACAATGAGCAGTTCTTC
-	-	TRBV7-8	TRBJ2-1	CASSLYPQNEQFF	TGTGCCAGCAGCTTATATCCCCAGAATGAGCAGTTCTTC
TRBD1	once	TRBV29-1	TRBJ1-2	CSVEYGTDYGYTF	TGCAGCGTGGAGTATGGGACAGACTATGGCTACACCTTC
-	-	TRBV7-9	TRBJ2-2	CASSSTPNTGELFF	TGTGCCAGCAGCTCGACACCGAACACCGGGGAGCTGTTTTTT
-	-	TRBV6-5	TRBJ1-1	CASSYSNFGTEAFF	TGTGCCAGCAGTTACTCGAATTTCGGCACTGAAGCTTTCTTT
-	-	TRBV7-8	TRBJ2-1	CASSLLAQGPYNEQFF	TGTGCCAGCAGCTTACTAGCCCAAGGACCCTACAATGAGCAGTTCTTC
-	-	TRBV19	TRBJ2-7	CASSITAGYEQYF	TGTGCCAGTAGTATAACCGCTGGCTACGAGCAGTACTTC
-	-	TRBV7-9	TRBJ2-5	CASSHWTIGQETQYF	TGTGCCAGCAGCCACTGGACAATCGGCCAAGAGACCCAGTACTTC
-	-	TRBV25-1	TRBJ1-1	CASLRGTEAFF	TGTGCCAGCCTCCGGGGCACTGAAGCTTTCTTT
-	-	TRBV27	TRBJ2-2	CASSLSIRTGELFF	TGTGCCAGCAGTTTAAGTATTAGAACCGGGGAGCTGTTTTTT